This entry lists 22 T cell receptor beta chains sequenced from one sample in a study of T cells in Graves' hyperthyroidism and ophthalmopathy. Researchers amplified the TCR beta CDR3 regions from RNA transcripts. The HTBI primer set served for first-round RT-PCR of the TCR CDR3. TCRdb itself ran the multiplex PCR reads through MiXCR, one entry per CDR3 protein. This table has 150,000 to 200,000 distinct CDR3 sequences, just under 9.5% appearing once. The sample consisted of blood. The receptors here all came from a woman in her late teens or twenties with Graves' hyperthyroidism that later progressed to Graves' ophthalmopathy.

Only a few counts were recorded for this clonotype. This sequence joins TRBV4-1 and TRBJ2-7, with D perhaps TRBD1 (6 bases). CDR3 size: 15 residues. Trimming removed 1 base at V and 0 bases at J, with 10 bases between. Germline V gene data show CDR1 as MGHRA and CDR2 as YSYEKL. CDR3 DNA sequence: TGCGCCAGCAGCCAAGTTACAGGGAGCTCCTACGAGCAGTACTTC. It yields the protein CASSQVTGSSYEQYF.

This clonotype was seen repeatedly, ten times or more. The rearrangement links TRBV27 to TRBJ2-1, with 9 bases aligning to TRBD2. The CDR3 spans 15 residues. Per the germline V gene, CDR1 is MNHEY and CDR2 is SMNVEV (reference sequence). The V and J ends lost 4 bases and 2 bases, in that order; junction bases with no gene match: 3. CDR3 DNA sequence: TGTGCCAGCAGTTATAGCGGGAGACCCTACAATGAGCAGTTCTTC. Encoded protein: CASSYSGRPYNEQFF.

This clonotype was counted between two and nine times. Because it lacks the conserved phenylalanine or tryptophan at the end, this CDR3 is likely a read error. V and J are TRBV12-3 or TRBV12-4 and TRBJ2-5; D assignment may be TRBD1 or TRBD2 (5 bases each). The CDR3 is 14 residues long. The V and J ends lost 1 base and 3 bases respectively, with 9 bases between them. The CDR3 nucleotides are TGTGCCAGCAGTTTAGGGGGGTTAAAAGAGACCCAGTACCTC. Protein product: CASSLGGLKETQYL.

This clonotype was counted at least ten times. The V gene is TRBV11-2, the J gene TRBJ2-5, with D hard to call. Germline V lookup: CDR1 SGHAT, CDR2 FQNNGV. The CDR3 length is 13 residues. V lost 1 base to trimming and J lost 5 bases, with 8 bases between them. In DNA, the CDR3 is TGTGCCAGCAGCTTAGGATTCGGTGAGACCCAGTACTTC. Translation: CASSLGFGETQYF. Looking up the rest from reference TRBV11-2 and TRBJ2-5 gives the full variable domain: EAGVAQSPRYKIIEKRQSVAFWCNPISGHATLYWYQQILGQGPKLLIQFQNNGVVDDSQLPKDRFSAERLKGVDSTLKIQPAKLEDSAVYLCASSLGFGETQYFGPGTRLLVL.

This clonotype showed up many times. V is TRBV24-1 and J is TRBJ2-1, with 8 positions matching TRBD2. Trimming took 3 bases from V and 4 from J; bases not matched to a gene: 13. The CDR3 runs 18 residues. Germline V lookup: CDR1 KGHDR, CDR2 SFDVKD. The CDR3 DNA reads TGTGCCACCAGTGATCCGACCCCTCAGCGGGGGCTTTACAATGAGCAGTTCTTC. Translated, it gives CATSDPTPQRGLYNEQFF.

This clonotype was detected many times. This sequence joins TRBV18 and TRBJ1-1, with TRBD1 as a possible D gene (5 bases). The CDR3 covers 15 residues. CDR1 and CDR2 (germline): KGHSH, LQKENI. The V end lost 3 bases, the J end lost 3 bases, and 14 bases lay between the germline ends. The CDR3 loop reads CASSPRGGRDTEAFF. In nucleotides, the CDR3 is TGTGCCAGCTCACCTAGGGGTGGTAGGGACACTGAAGCTTTCTTT.

This clonotype was counted ten times or more. The CDR3 protein is CSARTGANEKLFF. Written as DNA, the CDR3 is TGCAGTGCTAGGACCGGGGCAAATGAAAAACTGTTTTTT. The V call is TRBV20-1, the J call TRBJ1-4; D is perhaps TRBD1 (5 bases). This CDR3 is 13 amino acids long. Germline values: CDR1 DFQATT, CDR2 SNEGSKA (reference sequence). V was trimmed by 3 bases and J by 5 bases, leaving 10 bases between them.

Many counts were recorded for this clonotype. This sequence joins TRBV2 and TRBJ1-6; D not resolved. Deletions cut 4 bases from V and 10 bases from J, with 14 bases between. This CDR3 has 14 amino acids. Germline CDR1 is SNHLY and CDR2 is FYNNEI. CDR3 sequence (DNA): TGTGCCAGCAGTGCTTCTCCAGGTCAATCACCCCTCCACTTT. Translation: CASSASPGQSPLHF.

Note on this clonotype: Just one base apart from a much larger clone, this may be a read error. The chain is built from TRBV11-2 and TRBJ2-5; D is uncertain. The V and J ends lost 5 bases and 4 bases respectively, with 17 bases between them. This CDR3 comprises 15 residues. CDR1 is SGHAT and CDR2 is FQNNGV in the germline V gene. DNA of the CDR3: TGTGCCAGCAGCCTTTTGCCGGATTGGGGAGAGACCCAGTACTTC. Translating it yields CASSLLPDWGETQYF.

This clonotype was seen ten or more times. The chain is built from TRBV28 and TRBJ1-5; weak D call: TRBD1 (5 bases). Germline V gene sequence: CDR1 MDHEN, CDR2 SYDVKM. The length of the CDR3 is 19 residues. Trimming cost V 5 bases and J 0 bases, with 23 bases left between them. The CDR3 spells CASSPPSEQVLDSNQPQHF. In nucleotides, the CDR3 is TGTGCCAGCAGTCCACCCTCCGAACAGGTACTCGATAGCAATCAGCCCCAGCATTTT.

In this sample, this clonotype turned up many times. V usage is TRBV20-1 and J usage is TRBJ1-4; D is ambiguous. V lost 3 bases and J lost 0, with 11 bases in between. The CDR3 is made up of 15 amino acids. Looked up from germline, CDR1 is DFQATT and CDR2 is SNEGSKA (reference sequence). CDR3 sequence reads: CSASAGVATNEKLFF. The CDR3 DNA follows: TGCAGTGCTAGCGCGGGCGTTGCAACTAATGAAAAACTGTTTTTT.

The chain has TRBV7-9 and TRBJ2-4; 9 bases line up with TRBD2. The CDR3 consists of 16 residues. CDR1 is SEHNR, CDR2 FQNEAQ, per germline (reference sequence). The V segment lost 1 base and the J segment 6 bases; nucleotides outside the gene matches: 7. CDR3 sequence (DNA): TGTGCCAGCAGCTTAGTCGTTGGTAGCGGGGGAAACATTCAGTACTTC. This gives the protein CASSLVVGSGGNIQYF.

This clonotype has ten or more counts. J is TRBJ1-5 and V is TRBV30; 7 nucleotides match TRBD1. With 2 bases clipped from V and 2 bases from J, the junction kept 9 bases outside the gene matches. The CDR3 totals 16 residues. Germline loops: CDR1 GTSNPN, CDR2 SVGIG (reference sequence). The CDR3 protein is CAWSKSRTGGNQPQHF. The CDR3 DNA follows: TGTGCCTGGAGTAAAAGCCGAACAGGGGGCAATCAGCCCCAGCATTTT.

The chain recombines TRBV2 with TRBJ2-7; D remains unclear. V was clipped by 4 bases and J by 5 bases, with 15 bases between them. The CDR3 totals 14 residues. Germline V gene sequence: CDR1 SNHLY, CDR2 FYNNEI. CDR3 region: CASSGRLVADEQYF. As DNA, the CDR3 is TGTGCCAGCAGTGGGCGGCTAGTCGCCGACGAGCAGTACTTC.

Points on this clonotype: A much larger clone lies one base from this, so it may be a read error. The genes are TRBV20-1 and TRBJ1-5; D uncertain. The CDR3 runs to 15 residues. Trimming removed 1 base at V and 3 bases at J, with 13 bases between. Germline CDR1 reads DFQATT; CDR2 reads SNEGSKA (reference sequence). In DNA form, the CDR3 reads TGCAGTGCTAGAGCCCCGGGTCTGGTCAATCAGCCCCAGCATTTT. Its protein is CSARAPGLVNQPQHF.

This clonotype was detected ten times or more. The chain joins TRBV7-2 to TRBJ2-7, with D unclear. Germline CDR1 and CDR2: SGHTA and FQGNSA. This CDR3 comprises 12 residues. V was trimmed by 1 base and J by 7 bases, leaving 8 bases between them. The CDR3 bases are TGTGCCAGCAGCTTAGGAGACGGGGAGCAGTACTTC. It is translated as CASSLGDGEQYF.

There are many counts of this clonotype. The J gene is TRBJ1-2, the V gene TRBV14; D possibly corresponds to TRBD1 (5 bases). This CDR3 has 15 residues. Per the germline V gene, CDR1 is SGHDN and CDR2 is FVKESK. Trimming cost V 1 base and J 0 bases, with 9 bases left between them. The CDR3 here is CASSQGQNPNYGYTF. In nucleotides, the CDR3 is TGTGCCAGCAGCCAAGGACAGAATCCTAACTATGGCTACACCTTC.

This clonotype was seen repeatedly, ten times or more. The genes are TRBV6-1 and TRBJ1-2; 8 positions agree with TRBD1. The ends lost 4 bases at V and 5 bases at J; junction bases unmatched: 9. This CDR3 contains 15 residues. In germline, CDR1 is MNHNS, CDR2 SASEGT. The CDR3 spells CASSAGTGGWYGYTF. CDR3 DNA: TGTGCCAGCAGTGCCGGTACAGGGGGATGGTATGGCTACACCTTC.

In its sample, this clonotype was seen a few times. The CDR3 region is CASNLRTSGSYEQYF. Here the CDR3 DNA reads TGCGCCAGCAACCTCCGGACTAGCGGCTCCTACGAGCAGTACTTC. This chain joins TRBV5-1 and TRBJ2-7; 10 bases are shared with TRBD2. The germline CDR1 and CDR2 sequences are SGHRS and YFSETQ. The CDR3 consists of 15 residues. V was clipped by 6 bases and J by 0 bases; unmatched bases: 6.

The chain links TRBV11-2 to TRBJ2-3; D might be TRBD1 (6 bases). V shed 5 bases and J shed 6 bases, with 24 bases lying between them. The CDR3 spans 17 residues. Germline assignment: CDR1 SGHAT and CDR2 FQNNGV. This CDR3 is CASSAQGSGWVYDTQYF. The CDR3 bases are TGTGCCAGCAGCGCCCAGGGGTCAGGGTGGGTTTACGATACGCAGTATTTT.

This clonotype occurred many times. The genes are TRBV7-9 and TRBJ2-7, with D uncertain. The CDR3 has 13 residues. Trimming removed 5 bases at V and 1 base at J, with 9 bases between. CDR1 is SEHNR, CDR2 FQNEAQ, per germline (reference sequence). The CDR3 DNA is TGTGCCAGCAGCCCGACGGTTTCCTACGAGCAGTACTTC. It codes for CASSPTVSYEQYF.

The table lists this clonotype with many counts. The rearrangement uses TRBV6-6 and TRBJ2-1; possible D gene TRBD2, 6 bases. The length of the CDR3 is 16 residues. Germline CDR1 MNHNY, CDR2 SVGAGI (reference sequence). V dropped 0 bases and J dropped 12 bases, with 21 bases sitting between them. The CDR3 DNA reads TGTGCCAGCAGTTACTCGACATCTAGCGCGCAACACATGCAGTTCTTC. Encoded protein: CASSYSTSSAQHMQFF.